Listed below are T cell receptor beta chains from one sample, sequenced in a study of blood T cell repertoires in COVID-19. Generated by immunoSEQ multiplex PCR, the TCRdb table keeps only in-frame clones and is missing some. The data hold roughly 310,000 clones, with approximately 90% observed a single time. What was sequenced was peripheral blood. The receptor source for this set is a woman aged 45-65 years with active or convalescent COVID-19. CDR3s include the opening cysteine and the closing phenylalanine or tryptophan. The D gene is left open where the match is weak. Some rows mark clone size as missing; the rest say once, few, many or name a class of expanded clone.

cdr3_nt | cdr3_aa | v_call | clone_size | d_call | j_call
TGTGCCATCAGTGAATTTAATACGCAGTATTTT | CAISEFNTQYF | TRBV10-3 | - | - | TRBJ2-3
TGTGCCTGGAGTGCCGCAGCGGGGTGGCAGTTCTTC | CAWSAAAGWQFF | TRBV30 | - | TRBD2 | TRBJ2-1
TGTGCCAGCAGCAAGGTGGACAGGGCGGACACTGAAGCTTTCTTT | CASSKVDRADTEAFF | TRBV21-1 | - | - | TRBJ1-1
TGTGCCAGCAGTCGACAACCTAACACTGAAGCTTTCTTT | CASSRQPNTEAFF | TRBV6-4 | - | - | TRBJ1-1
TGTGCCAGCAGCTGGAGGGTGGCTCACCGGGAGACCCAGTACTTC | CASSWRVAHRETQYF | TRBV7-2 | - | - | TRBJ2-5
TGTGCCAGCAGTTATTCGACAGGGCGATCGGGCGAGCAGTACTTC | CASSYSTGRSGEQYF | TRBV6-5 | once | TRBD1 | TRBJ2-7
TGTGCCAGCAGCCCCCGGGGACAGGGCTTCTATGGCTACACCTTC | CASSPRGQGFYGYTF | TRBV27 | - | TRBD1 | TRBJ1-2
TGTGCCAGCAGCGTAGCAGGGCGAGGAGCTGAAGCTTTCTTT | CASSVAGRGAEAFF | TRBV9 | once | - | TRBJ1-1
TGTGCCAGCAGCTTAAATGGCCGCCGGGAGGACTACAATGAGCAGTTCTTC | CASSLNGRREDYNEQFF | TRBV7-8 | - | TRBD2 | TRBJ2-1
TGTGCCAGCAGTACTTCACAGGGAATGACGCAGTATTTT | CASSTSQGMTQYF | TRBV2 | - | - | TRBJ2-3
TGCAGCGTCCTCGTATTACAGCCTGATGATACTAACTATGGCTACACCTTC | CSVLVLQPDDTNYGYTF | TRBV29-1 | - | - | TRBJ1-2
TGCGCCAGCAGCCTAGTCGCTAGCGGGAGACATAATGAGCAGTTCTTC | CASSLVASGRHNEQFF | TRBV4-3 | - | TRBD2 | TRBJ2-1
TGTGCCAGCAGCCAAGATCACCGGGAAGAGACCCAGTACTTC | CASSQDHREETQYF | TRBV3-1/TRBV3-2 | - | - | TRBJ2-5
TGTGCCAGCAGCCCCGGGACAGTCTCTGGAAACACCATATATTTT | CASSPGTVSGNTIYF | TRBV7-9 | - | TRBD1 | TRBJ1-3